These 14 T cell receptor beta chains came from one sample sequenced in a study of blood T cell repertoires in COVID-19 (dated by TCRdb to the early 2020s). The library was built by means of the immunoSEQ multiplex PCR assay. TCRdb took over this immuneACCESS table, retaining in-frame rearrangements with V and J assigned. Such tables are incomplete; in checked studies, under half of the missing clones stem from an unresolved V gene, and the remainder is unexplained. This sample has about 70,000 clones in its table, and about 80% of those were observed once. The ten biggest clones cover around a sixth of the sample. The sample comprised peripheral blood. All receptors come from a man in his 70s who had recovered from COVID-19.

The V and J genes are TRBV27 and TRBJ2-5; D is unclear. The CDR3 is made up of 14 amino acids. The germline gives CDR1 MNHEY, CDR2 SMNVEV (reference sequence). Trimming removed 3 bases from V and 2 bases from J, with 10 bases in between. CDR3 protein: CASSFIGEQETQYF. In DNA, the CDR3 is TGTGCCAGCAGTTTTATTGGTGAGCAAGAGACCCAGTACTTC.

V usage is TRBV3-1 (or the pseudogene TRBV3-2) and J usage is TRBJ1-5; D is uncertain. The CDR3 is made up of 13 amino acids. Germline loops: CDR1 LGHDT, CDR2 YNNKEL (reference sequence). Trimming took 1 base from V and 5 from J, leaving 6 bases between them. The CDR3 region has the DNA TGTGCCAGCAGCCAAGTGGCCGATCAGCCCCAGCATTTT. It specifies CASSQVADQPQHF.

This rearrangement joins TRBV7-9 to TRBJ2-7; weak D call: TRBD2 (6 bases). The ends were cut back, 3 bases at V and 3 bases at J, with 9 bases in the middle. CDR3 length: 13 residues. In germline, CDR1 is SEHNR, CDR2 FQNEAQ (reference sequence). CDR3 residues: CASSLGGIYEQYF. The DNA of the CDR3 is TGTGCCAGCAGCTTGGGGGGAATCTACGAGCAGTACTTC.

The chain uses TRBV11-3 and TRBJ2-2; D remains unclear. With 5 bases removed from V and 8 bases from J, the gap between germline ends came to 3 bases. Per the germline V gene, CDR1 is SGHNT and CDR2 is YENEEA. The CDR3 spans 10 residues. The CDR3: CASSRGELFF. The CDR3 DNA reads TGTGCCAGCAGCCGTGGGGAGCTGTTTTTT.

The chain carries TRBV7-2 and TRBJ2-2; 9 nucleotides match TRBD2. The CDR3 sequence is 15 residues long. Germline V gene sequence: CDR1 SGHTA, CDR2 FQGNSA. Germline trimming cut 4 bases from V and 6 bases from J; bases unmatched to any gene: 6. The DNA of the CDR3 is TGTGCCAGCAGCTCCGTAGCGGGAGAGGCCGGGGAGCTGTTTTTT. Translation: CASSSVAGEAGELFF.

This clone was found many times. The rearrangement links TRBV25-1 to TRBJ1-3, with unresolved D. Per germline, CDR1 MGHDK and CDR2 SYGVNS. Trimming pared 2 bases from V and 4 bases from J, leaving 9 bases between. The CDR3 contains 14 residues. The CDR3 here is CASSERGGGNTIYF. DNA for the CDR3: TGTGCCAGCAGTGAAAGAGGCGGGGGAAACACCATATATTTT.

The V gene is TRBV5-4, the J gene TRBJ1-1; D is unresolved. Trimming pared 0 bases from V and 3 bases from J, leaving 18 bases between. CDR1 SGHNT and CDR2 YYREEE come from the germline V gene (reference sequence). CDR3 size: 17 residues. As DNA, the CDR3 is TGTGCCAGCAGCTTGGCTTGGGCACCTTTTTCGGACACTGAAGCTTTCTTT. Its protein product is CASSLAWAPFSDTEAFF.

A note on this clone: A read error is possible here, since a much larger clone lies one base away. This sample includes further DNA sequences coding for the same CDR3. The chain uses TRBV5-1 and TRBJ1-6, with 7 bases matching TRBD1. Germline CDR1 SGHRS, CDR2 YFSETQ. The CDR3 covers 15 residues. After removal of 5 bases from V and 7 bases from J, the junction contained 9 bases not matched to a gene. The CDR3 is CASSQGQDRNSPLHF. DNA for the CDR3: TGCGCCAGCAGTCAAGGACAGGATCGGAATTCACCCCTCCACTTT.

The chain is built from TRBV7-2 and TRBJ1-6; 8 bases map to TRBD1. This CDR3 contains 15 residues. Trimming at V came to 5 bases and at J to 9 bases, leaving 9 bases not matched to a gene. Germline V gene data show CDR1 as SGHTA and CDR2 as FQGNSA. DNA of the CDR3: TGTGCCAGCAGCGCCGGACAGGGAGAGAGTTCACCCCTCCACTTT. Its protein product is CASSAGQGESSPLHF.

The table lists this clone with a count of one. The rearrangement joins TRBV29-1 to TRBJ2-3, with 9 bases that match TRBD1. This CDR3 has 14 amino acids. Per the germline V gene, CDR1 is SQVTM and CDR2 is ANQGSEA. The ends lost 5 bases at V and 2 bases at J; junction bases unmatched: 5. The CDR3 DNA reads as TGCAGCGTTTTGGACAGGGGAATCACAGATACGCAGTATTTT. Translated, it gives CSVLDRGITDTQYF.

The chain employs TRBV7-2 and TRBJ1-4, with 7 bases matching TRBD1. V shed 1 base, J shed 7 bases, and the junction held 3 bases outside the gene matches. The CDR3 is 14 amino acids. Per the germline V gene, CDR1 is SGHTA and CDR2 is FQGNSA. The chain's CDR3 is CASSLEGAGEKLFF. The DNA of the CDR3 is TGTGCCAGCAGCTTAGAGGGGGCGGGTGAAAAACTGTTTTTT.

The chain has TRBV2 and TRBJ2-7; D is unresolved. V lost 7 bases and J 0 bases, leaving 7 bases between the germline ends. In germline, CDR1 is SNHLY, CDR2 FYNNEI. There are 12 residues in the CDR3. CDR3 amino acids: CASTADSYEQYF. CDR3 DNA sequence: TGTGCCAGCACGGCGGACTCCTACGAGCAGTACTTC.

The chain joins TRBV5-6 to TRBJ1-4; a weak D match, TRBD1 (5 bases). Germline assignment: CDR1 SGHDT and CDR2 YYEEEE. The CDR3 has 14 amino acids. V was trimmed by 0 bases and J by 4 bases, leaving 7 bases between them. CDR3 residues: CASSLDRNNEKLFF. In nucleotides, the CDR3 is TGTGCCAGCAGCTTGGACAGGAATAATGAAAAACTGTTTTTT.

The chain links TRBV7-8 to TRBJ1-5; 7 nucleotides align to TRBD1. V trimming: 1 base; J trimming: 6 bases; junction bases outside the gene matches: 9. This CDR3 is built from 16 residues. The V gene's germline CDR1 is SGHVS and CDR2 FQNEAQ. The CDR3 reads CASSLVGGTAGQPQHF. As DNA, the CDR3 is TGTGCCAGCAGCTTAGTAGGGGGGACAGCGGGTCAGCCCCAGCATTTT. The entire variable domain, with the rest obtained from reference TRBV7-8 and TRBJ1-5, is as follows: GAGVSQSPRYKVAKRGQDVALRCDPISGHVSLFWYQQALGQGPEFLTYFQNEAQLDKSGLPSDRFFAERPEGSVSTLKIQRTQQEDSAVYLCASSLVGGTAGQPQHFGDGTRLSIL.